This is a list of T cell receptor beta chains from one sample in a study of T cell repertoires in cytomegalovirus infection. TCRdb ran MiXCR on the reads and lists one entry per CDR3 protein. The sample consists of roughly 630,000 distinct CDR3 sequences, 24% of them appearing once. The sequenced material came from CD8+ T cells from PBMCs. Receptor source: a human donor in good health (CMV status not recorded). Some clones in this sample may be carry-over from other donors' samples. Both conserved end residues are part of each CDR3. Each record gives: D gene, J gene, clone size, CDR3 length, V gene, CDR3 DNA, CDR3 protein. A D gene is named only where the DNA matches it firmly. Not all rows give a size; the values are once, few, many and, for expanded clones, a class.

d_gene: NA
j_gene: TRBJ2-1
abundance: once
len: 14
v_gene: TRBV19
CDR3nt: TGTGCCAGTGGACACAGGAGTAGTTACAATGAGCAGTTCTTC
CDR3aa: CASGHRSSYNEQFF

d_gene: TRBD2
j_gene: TRBJ2-3
abundance: few
len: 15
v_gene: TRBV7-2
CDR3nt: TGTGCCAGCAGCCACAGCGGGGGGGCGGGAGATACGCAGTATTTT
CDR3aa: CASSHSGGAGDTQYF

d_gene: TRBD1
j_gene: TRBJ2-2
abundance: NA
len: 14
v_gene: TRBV29-1
CDR3nt: TGCAGCGTTGGGTTAACAGGGGTAACCGGGGAGCTGTTTTTT
CDR3aa: CSVGLTGVTGELFF

d_gene: NA
j_gene: TRBJ2-7
abundance: few
len: 16
v_gene: TRBV29-1
CDR3nt: TGCAGCGTTGCGAGCCCCAAGAGGGGATATACCTACGAGCAGTACTTC
CDR3aa: CSVASPKRGYTYEQYF

d_gene: NA
j_gene: TRBJ2-7
abundance: NA
len: 13
v_gene: TRBV5-5
CDR3nt: TGTGCCAGCAGTCCCGATTTCACCTACGAGCAGTACTTC
CDR3aa: CASSPDFTYEQYF

d_gene: TRBD2
j_gene: TRBJ2-1
abundance: few
len: 18
v_gene: TRBV3-1
CDR3nt: TGTGCCAGCAGCCAACCAAACTCGGGACTAGCGGCTTACAATGAGCAGTTCTTC
CDR3aa: CASSQPNSGLAAYNEQFF

d_gene: NA
j_gene: TRBJ2-3
abundance: many
len: 15
v_gene: TRBV4-1
CDR3nt: TGCGCCAGCAGCTCCCGTCAGGCCCGTGGAGATACGCAGTATTTT
CDR3aa: CASSSRQARGDTQYF

d_gene: NA
j_gene: TRBJ1-3
abundance: NA
len: 15
v_gene: TRBV14
CDR3nt: TGTGCCAGCAGCCGCTGGCCGTCCTCTGGAAACACCATATATTTT
CDR3aa: CASSRWPSSGNTIYF

d_gene: NA
j_gene: TRBJ2-1
abundance: NA
len: 15
v_gene: TRBV27
CDR3nt: TGTGCCAGCAGTTTGGGGGGCGCTGTAAACAATGTGCAGTTCTTC
CDR3aa: CASSLGGAVNNVQFF

d_gene: NA
j_gene: TRBJ1-1
abundance: NA
len: 13
v_gene: TRBV2
CDR3nt: TGTGCCAGCAGTGATCGGGACATTTCTGAAGCTTTCTTT
CDR3aa: CASSDRDISEAFF

d_gene: TRBD1
j_gene: TRBJ2-5
abundance: many
len: 15
v_gene: TRBV28
CDR3nt: TGTGCCAGCAGTCGCCTGACAGGGGTAGGAGAGACCCAGTACTTC
CDR3aa: CASSRLTGVGETQYF

d_gene: NA
j_gene: TRBJ1-2
abundance: few
len: 12
v_gene: TRBV6-2/TRBV6-3
CDR3nt: TGTGCCAGCAGTTACTCAGTAGATGGCTACACCTTC
CDR3aa: CASSYSVDGYTF

d_gene: NA
j_gene: TRBJ2-5
abundance: NA
len: 14
v_gene: TRBV20-1
CDR3nt: TGCAGTGCTAGACTGAGGGGGTACCAAGAGACCCAGTACTTC
CDR3aa: CSARLRGYQETQYF

d_gene: TRBD2
j_gene: TRBJ2-1
abundance: few
len: 14
v_gene: TRBV20-1
CDR3nt: TGCAGTGCTACCGTCAGCGGGGGAGGCGATGAGCAGTTCTTC
CDR3aa: CSATVSGGGDEQFF

d_gene: NA
j_gene: TRBJ1-2
abundance: NA
len: 15
v_gene: TRBV7-9
CDR3nt: TGTGTCAGCAGCTTAGGATTGGACCTTTCCCATGGCTACACCTTC
CDR3aa: CVSSLGLDLSHGYTF

d_gene: NA
j_gene: TRBJ2-7
abundance: NA
len: 14
v_gene: TRBV20-1
CDR3nt: TGCAGTGCTAGTACCATGGACCACCTGGACGAGCAGTACTTC
CDR3aa: CSASTMDHLDEQYF

d_gene: NA
j_gene: TRBJ1-6
abundance: many
len: 17
v_gene: TRBV7-9
CDR3nt: TGTGCCAGCAGCTTAGCGCTGGACAGCGCATTCTATTCACCCCTCCACTTT
CDR3aa: CASSLALDSAFYSPLHF

d_gene: NA
j_gene: TRBJ2-1
abundance: NA
len: 17
v_gene: TRBV29-1
CDR3nt: TGCAGCGTTGATGGAGCCCGGTGGGGAGAACCCTACAATGAGCAGTTCTTC
CDR3aa: CSVDGARWGEPYNEQFF

d_gene: NA
j_gene: TRBJ2-5
abundance: NA
len: 17
v_gene: TRBV5-1
CDR3nt: TGCGCCAGCAGCTTGGCCGTGGTGTTGGCAGCCCAAGAGACCCAGTACTTC
CDR3aa: CASSLAVVLAAQETQYF

d_gene: NA
j_gene: TRBJ1-1
abundance: NA
len: 13
v_gene: TRBV13
CDR3nt: TGTGCCAGCGGAGAGGGCTGGGACACTGAAGCTTTCTTT
CDR3aa: CASGEGWDTEAFF

d_gene: NA
j_gene: TRBJ2-1
abundance: many
len: 15
v_gene: TRBV7-8
CDR3nt: TGTGCCAGCAGCGGAGCGGTCAGACCGTACAATGAGCAGTTCTTC
CDR3aa: CASSGAVRPYNEQFF

d_gene: NA
j_gene: TRBJ2-1
abundance: many
len: 10
v_gene: TRBV5-7
CDR3nt: TGTGCCAGCACCCCTTGGGGGCAGTTCTTC
CDR3aa: CASTPWGQFF